The 24 T cell receptor beta chains reported below all come from one sample, sequenced in a study of cytomegalovirus exposure and HLA in healthy donors (dated 2017 in TCRdb). The library was produced with the immunoSEQ multiplex PCR assay. For the multiplex PCR, a mixture combining 60 forward primers for TCR Vbeta segments and 13 reverse primers for TCR Jbeta segments was used. In TCRdb, the immuneACCESS table is reduced to in-frame sequences with V and J assigned. These tables do not hold every clone; where another copy was compared, an unresolved V gene accounts for under half, and the others remain unexplained. The sample table lists approximately 170,000 clones, approximately 80% of them with a count of one. The top ten hold about 7.4% of the sample. The sequencing sample was made of PBMCs. These receptor sequences come from a male donor in good health and CMV-seropositive.

This clone has only a few counts. V gene TRBV10-3 combines with J gene TRBJ2-5; 9 nucleotides agree with TRBD1. The V segment lost 6 bases and the J segment 7 bases; nucleotides outside the gene matches: 15. Germline assignment: CDR1 ENHRY and CDR2 SYGVKD. CDR3 length: 16 amino acids. The CDR3 region is CAISEPGTGIKGTQYF. The CDR3 region has the DNA TGTGCCATCAGCGAACCTGGGACAGGGATTAAGGGGACCCAGTACTTC.

Remarks on this clone: Germline is not matched at one junction end, which may reflect a read error. V usage is TRBV7-9 and J usage is TRBJ1-2; D perhaps matches TRBD1 (6 bases). The CDR3 runs to 16 residues. CDR1 and CDR2 from the germline V gene are SEHNR and FQNEAQ (reference sequence). The CDR3 coding sequence is TGTTCCAGCAGATTTAGCGGTAACAGGGAGGGTTATGGCTACACCTTC. Protein: CSSRFSGNREGYGYTF.

V is TRBV11-2 and J is TRBJ2-5; D is perhaps TRBD1 (6 bases). V lost 2 bases and J lost 5, with 12 bases in between. This CDR3 spans 14 amino acids. Per the germline V gene, CDR1 is SGHAT and CDR2 is FQNNGV. The CDR3 reads CASSLPGALETQYF. The CDR3 nucleotides read TGTGCCAGCAGCTTACCAGGGGCGCTGGAGACCCAGTACTTC.

With regard to this clone: A read error may produce the germline difference seen at one junction end. Written as DNA, the CDR3 is TGTGCCAGCAGCCTAGCCGACACAGCTAACTATGGCTACACCTTC. As protein: CASSLADTANYGYTF. The J gene is TRBJ1-2, the V gene TRBV7-2; D is unclear. The CDR3 covers 15 residues. The germline gives CDR1 SGHTA, CDR2 FQGNSA.

The V and J genes are TRBV30 and TRBJ2-5; 15 bases match TRBD2. Trimming cost V 5 bases and J 8 bases; bases outside gene matches: 12. CDR3 length equals 16 residues. Germline assignment: CDR1 GTSNPN and CDR2 SVGIG (reference sequence). The CDR3 region has the DNA TGTGCCTGGGGAACGGGACTAGCGGGGGGCTCGGGTACCCAGTACTTC. This gives the protein CAWGTGLAGGSGTQYF.

The chain carries TRBV15 and TRBJ2-7, with a possible D match to TRBD1 (5 bases). CDR1 is LNHNV and CDR2 is YYDKDF in the germline V gene (reference sequence). The CDR3 sequence is 16 residues long. With 5 bases removed from V and 1 base from J, the gap between germline ends came to 18 bases. The CDR3 bases are TGTGCCACCAGCCCAGTGCTGGGGCCCCTATCCTACGAGCAGTACTTC. This gives the protein CATSPVLGPLSYEQYF.

This clone was seen more than once but under ten times. The V and J genes are TRBV10-1 and TRBJ2-2; 9 positions agree with TRBD2. Germline assignment: CDR1 WNHNN and CDR2 SYGVQD (reference sequence). The CDR3 consists of 15 residues. After removal of 4 bases from V and 6 bases from J, the junction contained 6 bases not matched to a gene. The chain's CDR3 is CASSGGGAVAGELFF. CDR3 nucleotides: TGCGCCAGCAGTGGCGGGGGGGCAGTCGCCGGGGAGCTGTTTTTT.

This clone has a handful of counts. The chain recombines TRBV6-5 with TRBJ1-1; 8 bases align to TRBD1. Germline V lookup: CDR1 MNHEY, CDR2 SVGAGI. V gave up 6 bases and J gave up 1 base; unmatched junction bases: 7. CDR3 length equals 15 residues. DNA for the CDR3: TGTGCCAGCAGATTACTGGGACAGGAGAACACTGAAGCTTTCTTT. This codes for CASRLLGQENTEAFF.

This chain links TRBV7-8 with TRBJ2-2; the D gene is possibly TRBD1 (8 bases). The germline V gene encodes CDR1 SGHVS and CDR2 FQNEAQ. Trimming took 4 bases from V and 4 from J, leaving 16 bases between them. The CDR3 is made up of 16 amino acids. CDR3 sequence: CASSSQTGGATGELFF. The CDR3 DNA follows: TGTGCCAGCAGCTCTCAAACAGGGGGGGCCACCGGGGAGCTGTTTTTT.

This clone was detected a few times. This sequence joins TRBV2 and TRBJ1-1, with D maybe TRBD1 (6 bases). The germline V gene has CDR1 SNHLY and CDR2 FYNNEI. The CDR3 spans 17 residues. The germline V and J ends were trimmed by 0 bases and 4 bases, with 18 bases remaining between them. CDR3 loop: CASSEALGGAKSTEAFF. The CDR3 DNA is TGTGCCAGCAGTGAAGCGCTTGGGGGGGCGAAAAGCACTGAAGCTTTCTTT.

This rearrangement joins TRBV19 to TRBJ1-6; 7 bases map to TRBD1. This CDR3 region has 15 residues. CDR1 is LNHDA, CDR2 SQIVND, per germline (reference sequence). The V gene end was trimmed by 5 bases and the J gene end by 6 bases; junction bases not matched to a gene: 7. CDR3 amino acids: CASSRIQGINSPLHF. CDR3 DNA sequence: TGTGCCAGTAGTCGAATACAGGGGATTAATTCACCCCTCCACTTT.

This clone was seen only a few times. V and J are TRBV4-3 and TRBJ1-2, with D uncertain. CDR1 is LGHNA, CDR2 YSLEER, per germline. Trimming took 4 bases from V and 1 from J, leaving 13 bases between them. The CDR3 has 15 amino acids. CDR3 DNA sequence: TGCGCCAGCAGCCCCCAAAGCGGCAGTAACTATGGCTACACCTTC. Translation: CASSPQSGSNYGYTF.

The CDR3, as DNA: TGTGCCAGCAGCCCGCGGGACAGACCCTACGAGCAGTACTTC. Translation: CASSPRDRPYEQYF. The chain employs TRBV9 and TRBJ2-7, with D possibly TRBD1 on 7 matching bases. Germline V gene lookup returns CDR1 SGDLS and CDR2 YYNGEE. V lost 4 bases, J lost 2 bases, and 13 bases lay in between. This CDR3 is 14 amino acids long.

The chain uses TRBV6-4 and TRBJ2-5; D may be TRBD2 (6 bases). The germline V and J ends were trimmed by 2 bases and 1 base, with 11 bases remaining between them. Germline CDR1 reads MRHNA; CDR2 reads SNTAGT. The CDR3 is 15 amino acids. CDR3 sequence: CASSDSPGSQETQYF. Written as DNA, the CDR3 is TGTGCCAGCAGTGACAGCCCCGGGAGCCAAGAGACCCAGTACTTC.

The chain combines TRBV19 with TRBJ2-3, with D perhaps matching TRBD1 (5 bases). V was trimmed by 8 bases and J by 1 base, leaving 10 bases between them. The germline V gene encodes CDR1 LNHDA and CDR2 SQIVND (reference sequence). This CDR3 contains 13 residues. The CDR3 reads CASGLTGTDTQYF. As DNA, the CDR3 is TGTGCCAGTGGGTTGACAGGCACAGATACGCAGTATTTT.

The chain couples TRBV4-1 to TRBJ2-3; a possible D gene is TRBD1 (5 bases). The V and J ends lost 3 bases and 3 bases respectively, with 10 bases between them. The CDR3 totals 14 residues. Germline V lookup: CDR1 MGHRA, CDR2 YSYEKL. The CDR3 sequence is CASSQFRGTDTQYF. CDR3 DNA sequence: TGCGCCAGCAGCCAGTTTAGGGGTACAGATACGCAGTATTTT.

The CDR3 nucleotides are TGCGCCAGCAGCCGCGGGGTTGAAGCTTTCTTT. The encoded protein is CASSRGVEAFF. J is TRBJ1-1 and V is TRBV5-1; no reliable D call. The ends were cut back, 4 bases at V and 7 bases at J, with 8 bases in the middle. This CDR3 is 11 amino acids long. Germline CDR1 and CDR2: SGHRS and YFSETQ.

This chain connects TRBV5-1 to TRBJ1-2; D is unresolved. The V gene lost 0 bases and the J gene lost 8 bases, with 17 bases spanning the gap. The CDR3 is 15 amino acids. From germline, CDR1 is SGHRS and CDR2 YFSETQ. CDR3: CASSLEWPSPLGYTF. The CDR3 DNA is TGCGCCAGCAGCTTGGAGTGGCCTTCCCCTTTGGGCTACACCTTC.

V and J are TRBV7-6 and TRBJ2-3; 8 nucleotides line up with TRBD2. CDR1 is SGHVS and CDR2 is FNYEAQ in the germline V gene. The CDR3 totals 17 residues. The V and J ends lost 4 bases and 3 bases, in that order; junction bases with no gene match: 12. CDR3 amino acids: CASSSSRRGAVTDTQYF. In nucleotides, the CDR3 is TGTGCCAGCAGCTCAAGCCGGCGGGGGGCGGTGACAGATACGCAGTATTTT.

Only a few counts were recorded for this clone. The chain employs TRBV2 and TRBJ2-1; possibly TRBD2 for D (5 bases). Germline V CDR1 and CDR2: SNHLY, FYNNEI. The CDR3 has 13 residues. Trimming cost V 6 bases and J 10 bases, with 16 bases left between them. The CDR3 here is CASSPRTESEQFF. In nucleotides, the CDR3 is TGTGCCAGCAGCCCCCGGACTGAATCAGAGCAGTTCTTC.

Comment on this clone: This sample includes further DNA sequences coding for the same CDR3. The chain joins TRBV6-1 to TRBJ1-5; 7 bases line up with TRBD1. The CDR3 sequence is 15 residues long. CDR1 is MNHNS, CDR2 SASEGT, per germline. After removal of 1 base from V and 7 bases from J, the junction contained 7 bases not matched to a gene. CDR3 amino acids: CASSEDPGGKQPQHF. The DNA of the CDR3 is TGTGCCAGCAGTGAAGATCCAGGGGGGAAGCAGCCCCAGCATTTT.

This CDR3 is CARRQGCNEQYF. The DNA of the CDR3 is TGTGCCAGAAGACAGGGGTGCAACGAGCAGTACTTC. The chain is built from TRBV5-3 and TRBJ2-7; 7 nucleotides match TRBD1. TRBV5-3 is identified as an open reading frame with a role that is uncertain. The length of the CDR3 is 12 residues. J was trimmed by 5 bases and V by 5 bases; bases with no gene match: 4.

CDR3: CASSPPGLAGWAQYF. In nucleotides, the CDR3 is TGCGCCAGCAGCCCCCCGGGACTAGCGGGCTGGGCCCAGTACTTC. The rearrangement joins TRBV5-1 to TRBJ2-5, with TRBD2 matching over 12 bases. The CDR3 loop spans 15 amino acids. CDR1 is SGHRS and CDR2 is YFSETQ in the germline V gene. Unmatched junction bases numbered 10, after V lost 4 bases and J lost 9 bases.

The chain's CDR3 is CASSVGAASGNNEQFF. CDR3 nucleotide sequence: TGTGCCAGCAGCGTAGGGGCGGCTAGCGGGAACAATGAGCAGTTCTTC. The rearrangement links TRBV9 to TRBJ2-1; TRBD2 matches 9 bases. Trimming at V came to 0 bases and at J to 5 bases, leaving 6 bases not matched to a gene. This CDR3 has 16 amino acids. Germline V gene data show CDR1 as SGDLS and CDR2 as YYNGEE.